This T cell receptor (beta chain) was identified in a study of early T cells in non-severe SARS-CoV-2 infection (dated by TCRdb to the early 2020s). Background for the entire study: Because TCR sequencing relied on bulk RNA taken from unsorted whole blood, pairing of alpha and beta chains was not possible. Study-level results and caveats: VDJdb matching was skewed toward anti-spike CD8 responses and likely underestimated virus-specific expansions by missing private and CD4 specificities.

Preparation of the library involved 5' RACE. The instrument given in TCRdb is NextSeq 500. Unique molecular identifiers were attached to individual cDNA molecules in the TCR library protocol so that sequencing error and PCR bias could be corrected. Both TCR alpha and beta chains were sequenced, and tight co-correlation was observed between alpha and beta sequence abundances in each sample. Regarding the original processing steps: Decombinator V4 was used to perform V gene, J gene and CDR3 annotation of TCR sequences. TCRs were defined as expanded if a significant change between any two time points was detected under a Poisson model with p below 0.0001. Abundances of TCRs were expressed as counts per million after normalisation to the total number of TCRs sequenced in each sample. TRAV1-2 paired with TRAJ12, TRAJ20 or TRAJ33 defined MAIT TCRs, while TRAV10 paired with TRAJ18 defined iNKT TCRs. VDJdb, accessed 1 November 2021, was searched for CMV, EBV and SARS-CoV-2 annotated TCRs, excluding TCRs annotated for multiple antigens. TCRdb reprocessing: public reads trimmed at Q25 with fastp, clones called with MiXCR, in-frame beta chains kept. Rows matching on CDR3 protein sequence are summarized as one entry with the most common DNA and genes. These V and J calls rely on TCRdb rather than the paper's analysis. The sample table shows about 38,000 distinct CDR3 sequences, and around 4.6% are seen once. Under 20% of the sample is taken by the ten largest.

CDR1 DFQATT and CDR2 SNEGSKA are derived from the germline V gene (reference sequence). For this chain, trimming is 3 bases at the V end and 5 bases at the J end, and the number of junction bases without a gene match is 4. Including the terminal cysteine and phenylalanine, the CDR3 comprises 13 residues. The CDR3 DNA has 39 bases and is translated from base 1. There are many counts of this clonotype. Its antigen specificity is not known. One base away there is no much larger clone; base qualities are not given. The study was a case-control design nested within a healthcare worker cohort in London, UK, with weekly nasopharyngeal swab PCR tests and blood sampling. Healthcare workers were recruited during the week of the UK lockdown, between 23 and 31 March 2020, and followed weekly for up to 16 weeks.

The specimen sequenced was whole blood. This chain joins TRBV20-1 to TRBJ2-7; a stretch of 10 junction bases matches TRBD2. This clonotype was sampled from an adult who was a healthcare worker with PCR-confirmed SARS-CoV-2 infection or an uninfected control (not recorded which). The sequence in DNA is TGCAGTGCTAGGGGACTAGCGTTCAACGAGCAGTACTTC. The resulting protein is CSARGLAFNEQYF.